The present TCR beta chain was sequenced within a study of blood T cell repertoires in COVID-19. As for the study in general: Samples came from the United States, Italy and Spain, spanning acute and convalescent COVID-19.

Libraries were prepared by immunoSEQ multiplex PCR; TCRdb keeps only in-frame clonotypes and omits some of them. Of about 29,000 clones listed, roughly 84% are singletons. V shed 4 bases and J shed 6 bases, with 16 bases lying between them. The CDR3 extends over 15 amino acids. Per the germline V gene, CDR1 is SGHDN and CDR2 is FVKESK. The source of this sequence is a man older than 75 with active COVID-19. Material for sequencing was peripheral blood. The rearrangement uses TRBV14 and TRBJ2-4; D might be TRBD1 (5 bases). The CDR3 loop reads CASSPRQPGSNIQYF. The CDR3 DNA reads TGTGCCAGCAGCCCTCGACAGCCAGGTTCAAACATTCAGTACTTC.